The rows below give T cell receptor beta chains drawn from one sample of a study of cytomegalovirus exposure and HLA in healthy donors. Assay: immunoSEQ multiplex PCR; the TCRdb copy retains only in-frame clones and omits some. The sample lists some 150,000 clones, roughly four fifths occurring once. What was sequenced was PBMCs. All receptors come from a woman in her thirties or forties in good health and CMV-seronegative. The CDR3 runs from the conserved cysteine through the conserved F or W. The order of the fields is J gene, D gene, V gene, clone size, CDR3 protein, CDR3 DNA. D genes are given only for firm matches. Clone size appears in some rows only: once, few, many, or a class for an expanded clone.

TRBJ2-5 | NA | TRBV28 | few | CASETAPSQETQYF | TGTGCCAGCGAGACAGCGCCCTCCCAAGAGACCCAGTACTTC
TRBJ2-3 | NA | TRBV4-1 | NA | CASSWHTDTQYF | TGCGCCAGCAGCTGGCACACAGATACGCAGTATTTT
TRBJ1-2 | NA | TRBV28 | NA | CASSLGLNRGGYTF | TGTGCCAGCAGTTTGGGACTCAACCGAGGGGGCTACACCTTC
TRBJ2-7 | TRBD1 | TRBV5-1 | NA | CASSLTGDAYEQYF | TGCGCCAGCAGCTTGACAGGGGATGCCTACGAGCAGTACTTC
TRBJ1-3 | TRBD1 | TRBV7-9 | NA | CASSLATGGTSGNTIYF | TGTGCCAGCAGCTTAGCGACAGGGGGCACGAGTGGAAACACCATATATTTT
TRBJ2-1 | NA | TRBV6-1 | NA | CASSEKGQNRNEQFF | TGTGCCAGCAGTGAAAAGGGGCAGAACAGGAATGAGCAGTTCTTC
TRBJ2-3 | TRBD2 | TRBV29-1 | NA | CSTTSGRGTDTQYF | TGCAGCACGACTAGCGGGAGGGGGACAGATACGCAGTATTTT
TRBJ2-7 | TRBD2 | TRBV5-1 | once | CASSGTSGSYEQYF | TGCGCCAGCAGCGGGACTAGCGGAAGTTACGAGCAGTACTTC
TRBJ1-2 | TRBD1 | TRBV5-4 | NA | CASSPDRTYGYTF | TGTGCCAGCAGCCCGGACAGGACCTATGGCTACACCTTC
TRBJ2-2 | NA | TRBV4-2 | NA | CASSQDPSVWRTGELFF | TGTGCCAGCAGCCAAGATCCTAGCGTGTGGCGCACCGGGGAGCTGTTTTTT
TRBJ2-7 | TRBD1 | TRBV9 | NA | CASSETGQGAYEQYF | TGTGCCAGCAGCGAGACCGGACAGGGGGCCTACGAGCAGTACTTC
TRBJ2-7 | TRBD1 | TRBV7-7 | NA | CASSFRTGLSYEQYF | TGTGCCAGCAGCTTTCGGACAGGGCTCTCCTACGAGCAGTACTTC
TRBJ2-2 | TRBD1 | TRBV9 | NA | CASSLRTGGAGELFF | TGTGCCAGCAGCCTCCGGACAGGGGGCGCCGGGGAGCTGTTTTTT
TRBJ1-2 | TRBD1 | TRBV4-2 | NA | CASSQHTGGINYGYTF | TGTGCCAGCAGCCAGCACACAGGGGGAATTAACTATGGCTACACCTTC
TRBJ1-2 | NA | TRBV21-1 | few | CASSKAYRAGDYGYTF | TGTGCCAGCAGCAAAGCGTACAGGGCGGGGGACTATGGCTACACCTTC
TRBJ1-2 | TRBD1 | TRBV7-2 | NA | CASSSSPPQTGANRLTF | TGTGCCAGCAGCTCATCCCCCCCACAAACAGGGGCGAATCGGCTCACCTTC
TRBJ2-2 | TRBD2 | TRBV2 | NA | CASSDYGRASGELFF | TGTGCCAGCAGTGACTACGGGAGGGCCTCCGGGGAGCTGTTTTTT
TRBJ2-2 | TRBD1 | TRBV4-1 | few | CASSQKPGQGVKTGELFF | TGCGCCAGCAGCCAGAAACCGGGACAGGGTGTCAAGACCGGGGAGCTGTTTTTT
TRBJ2-7 | TRBD1 | TRBV6-5 | NA | CASSPPGGILEQYF | TGTGCCAGCAGCCCCCCAGGGGGTATACTCGAGCAGTACTTC
TRBJ2-3 | NA | TRBV30 | NA | CAWSVGGGPDTQYF | TGTGCCTGGAGTGTGGGGGGGGGCCCAGATACGCAGTATTTT
TRBJ1-1 | TRBD1 | TRBV27 | NA | CASSLTGGPWDTEAFF | TGTGCCAGCAGTTTAACAGGGGGCCCGTGGGACACTGAAGCTTTCTTT
TRBJ2-7 | TRBD2 | TRBV4-2 | NA | CASSRDHSGTYEQYF | TGTGCCAGCAGCCGAGACCACAGCGGGACCTACGAGCAGTACTTC
TRBJ1-1 | NA | TRBV7-9 | NA | CASSLDSQYTEAFF | TGTGCCAGCAGCTTGGACAGCCAGTACACTGAAGCTTTCTTT